This TCR beta chain was recovered during a study of PD-1 blockade in classical Hodgkin lymphoma. Study outcomes and limitations: When nivolumab was started under 1 year after ASCT, patients were excluded. Complete responders entered with baseline diversity on par with newly diagnosed patients, the results showed. At C4D1, TCR diversity had climbed significantly for CD4+ cells, though not for CD8+ cells.

The V end was cut by 4 bases, the J end by 0 bases, with 6 bases between. The V gene's germline CDR1 is MDHEN and CDR2 SYDVKM. The CDR3 is 13 residues long. Time point described: cycle 4 day 1 (C4D1), after 6 weeks of nivolumab. In every patient, relapse followed autologous stem cell transplantation, while exposure to brentuximab vedotin differed. Under best response, outcomes were complete response, partial response or progressive disease. Only in-frame clones appear in the TCRdb table, and some are missing; sequencing was by immunoSEQ multiplex PCR. The data show about 20,000 clones, 60% to 75% seen once. Points on this clone: The target antigen is unknown.

The sample in question was peripheral blood mononuclear cells (PBMCs), obtained before the fourth cycle of nivolumab. The sequence derives from a human donor with classical Hodgkin lymphoma. The chain recombines TRBV28 with TRBJ2-5; D gene ambiguous. The CDR3 nucleotides are TGTGCCAGCAGTTCATTAAACCAAGAGACCCAGTACTTC. Amino acids: CASSSLNQETQYF.